Shown below are 23 T cell receptor beta chains from a single sample sequenced in a study of graft-versus-host responses after intestinal transplantation. These receptors have no known antigen. The assay was immunoSEQ multiplex PCR, and TCRdb's table has in-frame clones only and misses some. Among around 90,000 clones listed, 92% were seen once. The sequences come from unstimulated CD4+ T cells sorted from spleen or lymph node cells, collected before intestinal transplant. The receptors stem from a human donor who received an intestinal transplant.

The chain links TRBV5-6 to TRBJ2-7; 11 bases are a match to TRBD1. This CDR3 has 15 amino acids. CDR1 SGHDT and CDR2 YYEEEE come from the germline V gene. Unmatched junction bases numbered 2, after V lost 0 bases and J lost 3 bases. The CDR3 DNA is TGTGCCAGCAGCTTGGCAGGGACAGGGGGCTACGAGCAGTACTTC. Its translation: CASSLAGTGGYEQYF.

V and J are TRBV5-4 and TRBJ2-2, with TRBD2 matching over 7 bases. CDR1 and CDR2 (germline): SGHNT, YYREEE (reference sequence). J was trimmed by 6 bases and V by 5 bases; bases with no gene match: 1. The CDR3 extends over 12 amino acids. CDR3 sequence: CASRGRAGELFF. CDR3 DNA sequence: TGTGCCAGCAGGGGGAGGGCCGGGGAGCTGTTTTTT.

The chain joins TRBV19 to TRBJ2-3, with a weak D call TRBD2 (5 bases). The germline gives CDR1 LNHDA, CDR2 SQIVND (reference sequence). Trimming cost V 3 bases and J 0 bases, with 13 bases left between them. The CDR3 sequence is 16 residues long. The CDR3 nucleotides read TGTGCCAGTAGTATCAAAGGGCTAGCAAGCACAGATACGCAGTATTTT. This gives the protein CASSIKGLASTDTQYF.

The chain carries TRBV19 and TRBJ2-1, with D hard to call. Trimming removed 7 bases from V and 7 bases from J, with 8 bases in between. This CDR3 comprises 11 residues. CDR1 and CDR2 from the germline V gene are LNHDA and SQIVND (reference sequence). The CDR3 sequence: CASNSRNEQFF. In DNA form, the CDR3 reads TGTGCCAGTAACTCAAGAAATGAGCAGTTCTTC.

This chain uses TRBV19 with TRBJ2-1, with D tentatively TRBD2 (5 bases). The V end lost 6 bases, the J end lost 7 bases, and 13 bases lay between the germline ends. This CDR3 has 13 amino acids. CDR1 LNHDA and CDR2 SQIVND come from the germline V gene (reference sequence). The CDR3 loop is CASRDRPGNEQFF. CDR3 in DNA: TGTGCCAGTAGAGACCGCCCGGGGAATGAGCAGTTCTTC.

V and J are TRBV5-1 and TRBJ2-3, with D perhaps matching TRBD2 (6 bases). This CDR3 is 14 amino acids long. V was clipped by 6 bases and J by 1 base, with 12 bases between them. Per the germline V gene, CDR1 is SGHRS and CDR2 is YFSETQ. The CDR3 DNA reads as TGCGCCAGCATGGCGGGGCGACGCACAGATACGCAGTATTTT. It codes for CASMAGRRTDTQYF.

The chain combines TRBV23-1 with TRBJ1-4, with no clear D. TRBV23-1 is noted as an ORF with a role that remains uncertain. V was clipped by 4 bases and J by 7 bases, with 16 bases between them. The CDR3 has 15 amino acids. CDR3 in amino acids: CASSRPDLLIEKLFF. The CDR3 nucleotides are TGCGCCAGCAGTCGGCCGGACTTGCTCATTGAAAAACTGTTTTTT.

The V and J genes are TRBV7-3 and TRBJ1-1, with TRBD1 matching 10 bases. The CDR3 runs to 14 residues. After removal of 4 bases from V and 5 bases from J, the junction contained 4 bases not matched to a gene. Germline values: CDR1 SGHTA, CDR2 FQGTGA. Here the CDR3 reads CASSWTGGVTEAFF. The CDR3 region has the DNA TGTGCCAGCAGCTGGACAGGGGGGGTGACTGAAGCTTTCTTT. Based on the CDR3 plus reference TRBV7-3 and TRBJ1-1, the full variable domain is GAGVSQTPSNKVTEKGKYVELRCDPISGHTALYWYRQSLGQGPEFLIYFQGTGAADDSGLPNDRFFAVRPEGSVSTLKIQRTERGDSAVYLCASSWTGGVTEAFFGQGTRLTVV.

The CDR3 DNA is TGTGCCAGTAGTACCGGGAACTCCTACGAGCAGTACTTC. As protein: CASSTGNSYEQYF. The gene calls are TRBV19 and TRBJ2-7; D possibly corresponds to TRBD2 (5 bases). The V end was cut by 4 bases, the J end by 0 bases, with 7 bases between. The CDR3 has 13 residues. Germline assignment: CDR1 LNHDA and CDR2 SQIVND (reference sequence).

V is TRBV28 and J is TRBJ2-5, with D perhaps TRBD1 or TRBD2 (5 bases each). The CDR3 covers 15 residues. The germline gives CDR1 MDHEN, CDR2 SYDVKM. With 2 bases removed from V and 4 bases from J, the gap between germline ends came to 14 bases. The CDR3 here is CASSLLIIGAETQYF. DNA for the CDR3: TGTGCCAGCAGTTTACTCATTATCGGGGCAGAGACCCAGTACTTC.

The gene calls are TRBV14 and TRBJ2-1, with D perhaps TRBD1 (5 bases). V gave up 0 bases and J gave up 3 bases, with 12 bases separating them. There are 16 residues in the CDR3. Looked up from germline, CDR1 is SGHDN and CDR2 is FVKESK. The CDR3 nucleotides read TGTGCCAGCAGCCAAGACAGGGCCCGAAACTACAATGAGCAGTTCTTC. Residues: CASSQDRARNYNEQFF.

The rearrangement joins TRBV5-1 to TRBJ2-5, with TRBD2 matching over 8 bases. CDR1 and CDR2 (germline): SGHRS, YFSETQ. The CDR3 has 17 amino acids. V dropped 0 bases and J dropped 1; count of bases not matched to a gene: 8. CDR3 bases: TGCGCCAGCAGCTTGGGCGGGGGGACTGGCGGCCAAGAGACCCAGTACTTC. Its protein is CASSLGGGTGGQETQYF.

This clone was counted a single time. The chain recombines TRBV6-6 with TRBJ1-4, with a tentative D call TRBD1 (5 bases). Germline CDR1 and CDR2: MNHNY and SVGAGI (reference sequence). This CDR3 spans 15 amino acids. Trimming pared 4 bases from V and 6 bases from J, leaving 15 bases between. The CDR3 spells CASSSSGDLDEKLFF. The CDR3 DNA is TGTGCCAGCAGTTCCTCGGGGGACCTCGATGAAAAACTGTTTTTT.

The chain joins TRBV28 to TRBJ2-4; the D gene is possibly TRBD1 (6 bases). Germline loops: CDR1 MDHEN, CDR2 SYDVKM. CDR3 length: 19 amino acids. The V gene lost 3 bases and the J gene lost 0 bases, with 21 bases spanning the gap. CDR3 sequence reads: CASSFRAGEGALAKNIQYF. The CDR3, as DNA: TGTGCCAGCAGTTTCCGGGCAGGGGAAGGGGCCTTAGCCAAAAACATTCAGTACTTC.

V usage is TRBV5-6 and J usage is TRBJ2-7; a weak D match, TRBD1 (6 bases). The CDR3 covers 15 residues. Trimming shortened V by 2 bases and J by 2 bases, and 14 bases separated the two germline ends. CDR1 is SGHDT and CDR2 is YYEEEE in the germline V gene. The CDR3 DNA follows: TGTGCCAGCAGCTTAAGGCCTAGGGACACCTACGAGCAGTACTTC. Translating gives CASSLRPRDTYEQYF.

The rearrangement uses TRBV5-4 and TRBJ1-4; D may be TRBD1 (6 bases). CDR1 is SGHNT, CDR2 YYREEE, per germline (reference sequence). The CDR3 consists of 17 residues. V lost 4 bases to trimming and J lost 5 bases, with 21 bases between them. The CDR3 loop is CASSRGAGGASNEKLFF. The CDR3 DNA is TGTGCCAGCAGCCGGGGGGCCGGGGGCGCCTCCAATGAAAAACTGTTTTTT.

This chain uses TRBV30 with TRBJ1-1; 8 bases map to TRBD1. The J segment lost 6 bases and the V segment lost 4 bases, leaving 10 bases of the junction unmatched. Germline loops: CDR1 GTSNPN, CDR2 SVGIG (reference sequence). The CDR3 totals 14 residues. CDR3 in DNA: TGTGCCTGGACCAGGACAGGGAAAGTTCCTGAAGCTTTCTTT. Translating gives CAWTRTGKVPEAFF. Variable domain in full (rest from reference TRBV30 and TRBJ1-1): SQTIHQWPATLVQPVGSPLSLECTVEGTSNPNLYWYRQAAGRGLQLLFYSVGIGQISSEVPQNLSASRPQDRQFILSSKKLLLSDSGFYLCAWTRTGKVPEAFFGQGTRLTVV.

The chain combines TRBV10-3 with TRBJ1-5; 9 nucleotides match TRBD1. Germline CDR1 and CDR2: ENHRY and SYGVKD. The CDR3 runs to 12 residues. V was clipped by 6 bases and J by 8 bases; unmatched bases: 2. The CDR3 sequence is CAISGQGKPQHF. The CDR3 DNA reads TGTGCCATCAGCGGACAGGGGAAGCCCCAGCATTTT.

Concerning this clone itself: This CDR3 is also generated by other DNA sequences in the sample. The gene calls are TRBV5-1 and TRBJ1-1, with a tentative D call TRBD1 (6 bases). Trimming left V 4 bases short and J 1 base short, with 8 bases between. This CDR3 is 13 amino acids long. Germline values: CDR1 SGHRS, CDR2 YFSETQ. DNA of the CDR3: TGCGCCAGCAGCCTACAGGGGAACACTGAAGCTTTCTTT. It codes for CASSLQGNTEAFF.

The chain recombines TRBV5-1 with TRBJ1-3; no definite D call. Trimming took off 4 bases at V and 8 bases at J, with 7 bases between the two ends. Germline CDR1 reads SGHRS; CDR2 reads YFSETQ. This CDR3 contains 11 residues. The CDR3 region is CASSEGYTIYF. CDR3 sequence (DNA): TGCGCCAGCAGCGAGGGATACACCATATATTTT.

This rearrangement joins TRBV5-1 to TRBJ2-5; 7 positions match TRBD1. The CDR3 extends over 15 amino acids. CDR1 and CDR2 from the germline V gene are SGHRS and YFSETQ. With V trimmed by 2 bases and J by 0 bases, 4 bases remained unmatched. CDR3 loop: CASSFGTEYQETQYF. The CDR3 DNA is TGCGCCAGCAGCTTCGGGACAGAGTACCAAGAGACCCAGTACTTC.

The gene calls are TRBV29-1 and TRBJ2-2, with D hard to call. Trimming stripped 6 bases from V and 0 bases from J, with 8 bases between. The CDR3 runs 13 residues. Germline V gives CDR1 SQVTM, CDR2 ANQGSEA. Written as DNA, the CDR3 is TGCAGCGTCGACTGGTCGAACACCGGGGAGCTGTTTTTT. Its protein product is CSVDWSNTGELFF.

The chain employs TRBV7-8 and TRBJ2-1; tentatively, D is TRBD2 (5 bases). The V end was cut by 5 bases, the J end by 3 bases, with 23 bases between. The length of the CDR3 is 18 residues. From germline, CDR1 is SGHVS and CDR2 FQNEAQ. The chain's CDR3 is CASSPANFAPRGYNEQFF. The CDR3 region has the DNA TGTGCCAGCAGCCCGGCGAATTTCGCGCCCCGGGGCTACAATGAGCAGTTCTTC.